Listed here is a single T cell receptor (beta chain). The antigen remains undetermined. The source of the sample is a study of siplizumab effects on memory and regulatory T cells. Findings of the study overall: Memory cells seemed less diverse than naive T cells, which seemed major alloresponse contributors. Under siplizumab, alloreactive sequences traced to unstimulated CD4+ memory cells were significantly reduced. Alloreactive CD4+ clones that could be mapped were on average 68.8% Treg-derived with siplizumab, against roughly 27% in controls.

V was clipped by 4 bases and J by 4 bases, with 17 bases between them. Germline assignment: CDR1 MDHEN and CDR2 SYDVKM. The CDR3 loop spans 15 amino acids. Assay: immunoSEQ multiplex PCR; the TCRdb copy retains only in-frame clones and omits some. The data show 90,000 to 120,000 clones, just over 90% seen once. This clonotype was sampled from a human donor in good health. This chain links TRBV28 with TRBJ2-7, with a tentative D call TRBD2 (6 bases). The sequenced material came from Tregs sorted from blood. As DNA, the CDR3 is TGTGCCAGCAGTTCCTGGACTACCGGGGATTACGAGCAGTACTTC. The encoded protein is CASSSWTTGDYEQYF. Looking up the rest from reference TRBV28 and TRBJ2-7 gives the full variable domain: DVKVTQSSRYLVKRTGEKVFLECVQDMDHENMFWYRQDPGLGLRLIYFSYDVKMKEKGDIPEGYSVSREKKERFSLILESASTNQTSMYLCASSSWTTGDYEQYFGPGTRLTVT.